This T cell receptor beta chain was sequenced in a study of OX40 agonist ivuxolimab in advanced cancers. Regarding the study in general: Ivuxolimab was a fully human IgG2 agonistic monoclonal antibody targeting the costimulatory receptor OX40 (CD134). The monotherapy dose-escalation portion (N of about 52 patients) of the phase I ivuxolimab trial is reported in the paper. The point of sequencing TCRbeta in the periphery was to test whether ivuxolimab changed TCR sequence diversity and drove clonal T-cell expansion. Of the 50 to 55 dose-escalation patients, hepatocellular carcinoma was present in approximately 20, melanoma in roughly 15, renal cell carcinoma in 9 and head and neck cancer in 9. A male proportion of roughly 80% and a mean age of 60 years, ranging from roughly 20 to 80, were recorded for the dose-escalation cohort. Three dose-escalation patients achieved partial responses, one with hepatocellular carcinoma and two with cutaneous melanoma. Patients were allowed to have had prior anti-PD-1, anti-PD-L1 or anti-CTLA-4 therapy, and around 37% of the dose-escalation patients had previously received checkpoint inhibitors. Intravenous ivuxolimab was administered to patients every 2 weeks at six dose levels: 0.01, 0.1, 0.3, 1.5, 3 and 10 mg/kg.

Genomic DNA was isolated from the sorted cells so that the TCRbeta CDR3 region could be sequenced. The immunoSEQ Assay was used to sequence the TCRbeta CDR3 regions. TCRdb took over this immuneACCESS table, retaining in-frame rearrangements with V and J assigned. Such tables are incomplete; in checked studies, under half of the missing clones stem from an unresolved V gene, and the remainder is unexplained. The sample data list 55,000 to 80,000 clones, and under 90% of these were observed just once. Of the sample, around 2.3% falls within the top ten clones. Patients with autoimmune disease history or receiving systemic immunosuppression were excluded from the trial. Peripheral blood for TCR sequencing was drawn from every dose cohort at baseline, at cycle 4 day 1 and at cycle 7 day 1. Samples were obtained from an open-label, multicenter, first-in-human phase I dose-escalation trial of ivuxolimab. The trial enrolled adults with locally advanced or metastatic head and neck squamous cell, hepatocellular, melanoma or renal cell carcinoma. Before TCR sequencing, CD4+ T cells and CD8+ T cells from peripheral blood were sorted into separate populations.

General conclusions and limits of the study: Low levels of normalized T-cell clonal expansion were also seen in some patients who did not respond. At doses from 0.1 to 3.0 mg/kg, clonal expansion was seen in both CD4+ and CD8+ blood T cells between baseline and week 6. Partial responders in the 0.1-3.0 mg/kg groups had among the lowest normalized peripheral clonal expansion, especially among CD8+ T cells. After ivuxolimab, more expanded clones were found on average in CD8+ T cells than in CD4+ T cells. The antigen specificity of the clonally expanded peripheral T cells was not determined.

For this clone: Its antigen has not been determined. No much larger clonotype is one base removed from it; base qualities were not supplied.

This TCR was sampled from an adult with an advanced solid tumor such as melanoma, head and neck, liver or kidney cancer. Specimen: CD4+ or CD8+ T cells sorted from blood, collected in a trial of the OX40 agonist ivuxolimab.

The sequence in DNA is TGTGCCATCAGGAACCTACCCGCCTACGAGCAGTACTTC. This gives the protein CAIRNLPAYEQYF. The chain couples TRBV2 to TRBJ2-7, with no confidently assigned D gene. As encoded in the germline V gene, CDR1 is SNHLY while CDR2 is FYNNEI. Measured from the cysteine to the phenylalanine, the CDR3 is 13 residues long. Only the CDR3 region is kept as DNA, spanning 39 bases read in frame from base 1. V is cut by 10 bases and J by 2 bases, and the space between the germline ends is 15 bases.